The clone carrying this T cell receptor beta chain is a singleton in its sample. Germline values: CDR1 SGDLS, CDR2 YYNGEE. CDR3 size: 16 residues. V lost 3 bases to trimming and J lost 3 bases, with 19 bases between them. This entry comes from a study of blood T cell repertoires in COVID-19. Assay: immunoSEQ multiplex PCR; the TCRdb copy retains only in-frame clones and omits some. The profile shows about 220,000 clones, around 80% of them singletons. The source of this sequence is a human donor in a cohort sampled during active COVID-19. This chain links TRBV9 with TRBJ2-7, with D perhaps TRBD1 (5 bases). Sequencing was carried out using peripheral blood. In DNA form, the CDR3 reads TGTGCCAGCAGCGAGGGGTCTCAACATCTTTACTACGAGCAGTACTTC. This sequence encodes CASSEGSQHLYYEQYF.